This TCR beta chain was obtained from a study of blood T cell repertoires in COVID-19. Study summary: The United States, Italy and Spain provided the acute and convalescent COVID-19 samples. In each case, the material was cDNA or gDNA derived from T cells, B-cell-depleted T cells, or PBMCs.

Trimming at V came to 5 bases and at J to 7 bases, leaving 10 bases not matched to a gene. CDR3 size: 15 residues. Germline V CDR1 and CDR2: MNHEY, SMNVEV (reference sequence). Under the authors' procedure: Reference gene primer amplification yielded estimated nucleated cell counts. The table came from immunoSEQ multiplex PCR; TCRdb's copy has only in-frame clones and leaves some out. V, J and clone size derive from that table, while D and trimming were established from the DNA sequence. The table lists 390,000 or so clones, 80% to 90% of them singletons. The rearrangement uses TRBV27 and TRBJ1-4; 7 nucleotides match TRBD1. The sample was peripheral blood. This TCR was sampled from a woman aged 25 to 39 with active or convalescent COVID-19. CDR3 nucleotides: TGTGCCAGCAGTCCATTGACAGGGTGGGGTGAAAAACTGTTTTTT. It yields the protein CASSPLTGWGEKLFF.